The sequence of this TCR beta chain was determined in a study of Graves' ophthalmopathy and Graves' hyperthyroidism (dated by TCRdb to the late 2010s). In terms of the full investigation: Peripheral blood was collected before any treatment was given, at the time of initial diagnosis. The study used TCR beta repertoire signatures to distinguish Graves' ophthalmopathy from Graves' hyperthyroidism and to predict progression to ophthalmopathy. In total, some 130 blood samples were TCR-sequenced: 40 to 45 ophthalmopathy, 80 or so hyperthyroidism and about 17 hyperthyroidism-to-ophthalmopathy patients. To explore V-J signatures distinguishing ophthalmopathy from hyperthyroidism, a discovery set of roughly 98 patients (fewer than 45 ophthalmopathy, some 55 stable hyperthyroidism) was enrolled. An independent validation cohort was composed of about 20 hyperthyroidism patients and approximately 15 patients who later progressed from hyperthyroidism to ophthalmopathy. In five to seven hyperthyroidism patients, T-cell repertoires of thyroid tissue and blood were compared. Following sample collection, hyperthyroidism patients were given methimazole at a starting dose of 30 mg daily, and ophthalmopathy patients were given high-dose intravenous methylprednisolone.

Concerning this clonotype itself: The specificity of this receptor is unknown. This may stem from a read error, because a much larger clone lies one nucleotide away.

The ophthalmopathy patients had moderately to severely active disease, with a Clinical Activity Score of 3 or higher, a NOSPECS grade of 4 or higher, and a disease duration of less than 3 months. Patients with other autoimmune diseases, uncontrolled infections, pregnancy or lactation were excluded from the study. Diagnosis relied on clinical symptoms, serum thyroxine, TRAb, thyroid ultrasound and orbital computed tomography. Ficoll-Paque density gradient centrifugation was used to isolate PBMCs from approximately 11 ml of fresh peripheral blood. Total RNA was extracted using Trizol reagent, and RNA quality was checked on an Agilent 2100 Bioanalyzer. Counted from cysteine to phenylalanine, this CDR3 has 13 amino acids. Of all the DNA, just the CDR3 is kept, 39 bases in frame from base 1. CDR1 SGHNT and CDR2 YENEEA were looked up in the germline V gene. TCR beta CDR3 regions were amplified from RNA transcripts for repertoire sequencing. The first round was an RT-PCR using HTBI primers with the Qiagen OneStep RT-PCR kit, and this first round was followed by a second-round multiplex PCR, then size selection and purification. Libraries were sequenced on an Illumina HiSeq2000 using paired-end 100 bp reads. The authors processed their data as follows. SOAPnuke was used for read processing, and reads with adapters, uncalled bases, a mean Phred below 15, or no exact constant-primer or identifier match were discarded. High-quality paired reads were merged with COPE v1.2.5. Each unique nucleotide sequence was treated as a clonotype, and MiTCR v1.1 was used to align the clonotypes to the IMGT TRB V, D and J references. The analysis was limited to V-J combinations with a frequency above 0.0001, which together covered approximately 99% of repertoires. A TCR clonal expansion and chaos score per V-J combination was defined as the ratio of F50 clonal expansion to chaos observed in the TCRdist matrix. Welch's t-statistics and random forest were used to reduce features to about a dozen V-J combinations, which were fed into a naive Bayes classifier. Thyroid-blood repertoire similarity was quantified with the Morisita-Horn index. The public reads were quality trimmed at Q25 with fastp and then assembled into clones with MiXCR by TCRdb, keeping productive beta chains. Rows with a matching CDR3 protein are joined into one entry that keeps the most common DNA and genes. TCRdb, not the authors, supplied the V and J calls. Within this sample are about 700,000 distinct CDR3 sequences, with about 38% of them counted one time only. The ten top clones hold 3.3% of the sample.

Beyond this particular receptor, the publication reports: The 13-signature model separated ophthalmopathy from stable hyperthyroidism with approximately 90% sensitivity and around 81% specificity in cross-validation, and 80%/75% in the test set. In validation, the model predicted ophthalmopathy progression with about 70% sensitivity and 72.22% specificity; 12 predicted patients were CT-confirmed with GO in a median of approximately 6.5 months. Most expanded thyroid clonotypes with frequency above 0.001 were also detected in blood, suggesting blood repertoires may reflect the thyroid immune response. Sample size was not statistically predetermined, and group allocation was not concealed from the investigators.

The chain joins TRBV11-3 to TRBJ2-5, and TRBD1 aligns with 8 junction nucleotides. This receptor was identified in an adult man with Graves' ophthalmopathy. The sample comprised peripheral blood. This receptor carries the CDR3 CASTGGGQEAQYF. At the DNA level, the sequence is TGTGCCAGCACAGGGGGCGGACAAGAGGCCCAGTACTTC.